These 32 T cell receptor beta chains originate from one sample sequenced in a study of neoadjuvant anti-PD-1 for oral cavity cancer (dated by TCRdb to the early 2020s). The time point label corresponds to: before neoadjuvant nivolumab. To prepare the library, the immunoSEQ multiplex PCR assay was applied. The table was pulled from immuneACCESS by TCRdb, which kept in-frame rearrangements only. Such tables lose some clones; where checked, under half of the loss comes from unresolved V genes, and the rest has no known cause. The sample table holds approximately 72,000 clones, of which more than 70% were seen once. The ten largest make up around 3.7% of the sample. Sequences were derived from PBMCs, sampled before nivolumab (anti-PD-1) treatment. The receptor source for this set is a person aged 35-80 years with oral cavity squamous cell carcinoma.

V usage is TRBV29-1 and J usage is TRBJ1-2; no firm D call. Trimming left V 1 base short and J 8 bases short, with 8 bases between. CDR3 length: 11 residues. CDR1 SQVTM and CDR2 ANQGSEA come from the germline V gene. The CDR3 DNA follows: TGCAGCGTTGAAGGGGCAGACGGCTACACCTTC. Protein product: CSVEGADGYTF. Full variable domain (rest looked up from reference TRBV29-1 and TRBJ1-2): SAVISQKPSRDICQRGTSLTIQCQVDSQVTMMFWYRQQPGQSLTLIATANQGSEATYESGFVIDKFPISRPNLTFSTLTVSNMSPEDSSIYLCSVEGADGYTFGSGTRLTVV.

The chain has TRBV6-6 and TRBJ2-5, with 7 bases lining up with TRBD2. The CDR3 is made up of 15 amino acids. After removal of 5 bases from V and 5 bases from J, the junction contained 11 bases not matched to a gene. CDR1 and CDR2 (germline): MNHNY, SVGAGI (reference sequence). The CDR3 reads CASSLFAGVKETQYF. CDR3 DNA: TGTGCCAGCAGTCTCTTCGCGGGGGTCAAGGAGACCCAGTACTTC.

This clone was found once. V is TRBV28 and J is TRBJ1-2; no clear D gene. This CDR3 is 22 amino acids long. The germline CDR1 and CDR2 sequences are MDHEN and SYDVKM. Trimming took 1 base from V and 0 from J, leaving 30 bases between them. Written as DNA, the CDR3 is TGTGCCAGCAGTTTATACCCCCTTAGGGCCGAGCGGCTCCAACAAGCTAACTATGGCTACACCTTC. This sequence encodes CASSLYPLRAERLQQANYGYTF.

This chain uses TRBV18 with TRBJ1-3; a possible D gene is TRBD1 (5 bases). The V end lost 3 bases, the J end lost 0 bases, and 15 bases lay between the germline ends. The CDR3 covers 17 residues. Germline lookup yields CDR1 KGHSH and CDR2 LQKENI. Here the CDR3 reads CASSPPPDRNSGNTIYF. The CDR3 DNA follows: TGTGCCAGCTCACCTCCACCCGACAGAAACTCTGGAAACACCATATATTTT.

This clone was observed once. The CDR3 sequence is CASSTSGTSADTQYF. CDR3 DNA sequence: TGTGCCAGTAGTACGTCCGGGACTAGCGCAGATACGCAGTATTTT. J is TRBJ2-3 and V is TRBV19, with TRBD2 matching 10 bases. The CDR3 extends over 15 amino acids. CDR1 is LNHDA and CDR2 is SQIVND in the germline V gene (reference sequence). V gave up 4 bases and J gave up 4 bases; unmatched junction bases: 5.

On this clone itself: One end of the junction does not line up with germline, which may come from a read error. The rearrangement links TRBV6-4 to TRBJ2-2; 10 nucleotides agree with TRBD1. The germline V gene encodes CDR1 MRHNA and CDR2 SNTAGT. The CDR3 extends over 17 amino acids. The CDR3 sequence is CASYINPGQGNAGELFF. The CDR3 nucleotides read TGTGCCAGCTACATAAATCCGGGACAGGGGAACGCCGGGGAGCTGTTTTTT.

The CDR3 loop is CASSPGGTSGIEQFF. The CDR3 nucleotides read TGTGCCAGCAGCCCTGGCGGGACTAGCGGGATTGAGCAGTTCTTC. The chain employs TRBV7-2 and TRBJ2-1, with 13 positions matching TRBD2. CDR1 and CDR2 from the germline V gene are SGHTA and FQGNSA. V trimming: 5 bases; J trimming: 9 bases; junction bases outside the gene matches: 7. The CDR3 runs to 15 residues. The whole variable domain, remainder taken from reference TRBV7-2 and TRBJ2-1, is GAGVSQSPSNKVTEKGKDVELRCDPISGHTALYWYRQSLGQGLEFLIYFQGNSAPDKSGLPSDRFSAERTGGSVSTLTIQRTQQEDSAVYLCASSPGGTSGIEQFFGPGTRLTVL.

The chain joins TRBV6-6 to TRBJ1-2; the D gene is possibly TRBD1 (6 bases). V was shortened by 6 bases and J by 8 bases, with 16 bases between the two germline ends. Germline loops: CDR1 MNHNY, CDR2 SVGAGI (reference sequence). CDR3 length: 13 residues. CDR3 loop: CASRDQGTEGYTF. DNA of the CDR3: TGTGCCAGCAGGGACCAGGGGACGGAAGGCTACACCTTC.

This clone was picked up a small number of times. The chain couples TRBV2 to TRBJ2-3, with D maybe TRBD2 (5 bases). This CDR3 is built from 16 residues. V lost 6 bases to trimming and J lost 0 bases, with 16 bases between them. Germline V gene sequence: CDR1 SNHLY, CDR2 FYNNEI. The CDR3 DNA is TGTGCCAGCAGAAGTCTCCCTGGCGGGAGCACAGATACGCAGTATTTT. Translation gives CASRSLPGGSTDTQYF.

The chain joins TRBV9 to TRBJ1-2, with D perhaps TRBD1 (5 bases). This CDR3 comprises 16 residues. With 4 bases removed from V and 7 bases from J, the gap between germline ends came to 23 bases. Germline lookup yields CDR1 SGDLS and CDR2 YYNGEE. The CDR3 DNA sequence: TGTGCCAGCAGCCTACCCCGTCGGGGCCCGAGGGGTGGCTACACCTTC. Amino acids: CASSLPRRGPRGGYTF.

V is TRBV6-5 and J is TRBJ1-1; tentative D call: TRBD1 (5 bases). The germline CDR1 and CDR2 sequences are MNHEY and SVGAGI. V was pared by 5 bases and J by 8 bases, with 18 bases between. The CDR3 consists of 14 residues. CDR3 region: CASSPSGGRREAFF. CDR3 DNA: TGTGCCAGCAGTCCCTCCGGGGGAAGGCGGGAAGCTTTCTTT.

The rearrangement joins TRBV28 to TRBJ2-7; TRBD1 agrees at 12 bases. Germline loops: CDR1 MDHEN, CDR2 SYDVKM. V lost 5 bases, J lost 3 bases, and 20 bases stayed unmatched. The CDR3 sequence is 20 residues long. The CDR3 coding sequence is TGTGCCAGCAGTGGGATAGCCGGGACAGGGGGCAATACCCTCTACTACGAGCAGTACTTC. This gives the protein CASSGIAGTGGNTLYYEQYF. Based on the CDR3 plus reference TRBV28 and TRBJ2-7, the full variable domain is DVKVTQSSRYLVKRTGEKVFLECVQDMDHENMFWYRQDPGLGLRLIYFSYDVKMKEKGDIPEGYSVSREKKERFSLILESASTNQTSMYLCASSGIAGTGGNTLYYEQYFGPGTRLTVT.

The rearrangement uses TRBV7-3 and TRBJ2-1; 8 nucleotides agree with TRBD2. V dropped 7 bases and J dropped 4; count of bases not matched to a gene: 15. There are 17 residues in the CDR3. Per the germline V gene, CDR1 is SGHTA and CDR2 is FQGTGA. DNA for the CDR3: TGTGCCAGCACCCCGAGCGGGGGTAGCCGGATATACAATGAGCAGTTCTTC. Translating it yields CASTPSGGSRIYNEQFF.

V is TRBV30 and J is TRBJ1-4; D gene unclear. V lost 1 base, J lost 8 bases, and 8 bases lay in between. Germline V gene lookup returns CDR1 GTSNPN and CDR2 SVGIG (reference sequence). The CDR3 length is 12 residues. The CDR3 spells CAWSARIEKLFF. The CDR3, as DNA: TGTGCCTGGAGTGCCAGAATCGAAAAACTGTTTTTT.

V and J are TRBV27 and TRBJ1-1, with D uncertain. The V end was cut by 5 bases, the J end by 1 base, with 11 bases between. Germline-derived CDR1 and CDR2 are MNHEY and SMNVEV (reference sequence). This CDR3 has 14 amino acids. For the CDR3, the DNA is TGTGCCAGCAGTCCCCTCTTACAGAACACTGAAGCTTTCTTT. Translation: CASSPLLQNTEAFF.

V is TRBV5-4 and J is TRBJ2-5; D is perhaps TRBD2 (7 bases). The germline CDR1 and CDR2 sequences are SGHNT and YYREEE (reference sequence). The CDR3 totals 15 residues. The V end was cut by 9 bases, the J end by 5 bases, with 23 bases between. This CDR3 reads CATSGMGGADETQYF. The CDR3 coding sequence is TGTGCCACCTCGGGCATGGGGGGGGCGGACGAGACCCAGTACTTC.

V is TRBV30 and J is TRBJ1-2; D is perhaps TRBD1 (5 bases). The CDR3 consists of 13 residues. Germline CDR1 reads GTSNPN; CDR2 reads SVGIG (reference sequence). V was trimmed by 1 base and J by 3 bases, leaving 9 bases between them. CDR3 amino acids: CAWSEGRYYGYTF. The CDR3, as DNA: TGTGCCTGGAGTGAGGGGCGATACTATGGCTACACCTTC. Supplemented by reference TRBV30 and TRBJ1-2, the full variable domain reads SQTIHQWPATLVQPVGSPLSLECTVEGTSNPNLYWYRQAAGRGLQLLFYSVGIGQISSEVPQNLSASRPQDRQFILSSKKLLLSDSGFYLCAWSEGRYYGYTFGSGTRLTVV.

This clone was detected only a few times. The chain joins TRBV2 to TRBJ1-1; D perhaps matches TRBD1 (6 bases). Trimming shortened V by 3 bases and J by 2 bases, and 13 bases separated the two germline ends. The germline V gene encodes CDR1 SNHLY and CDR2 FYNNEI. The CDR3 spans 15 residues. DNA of the CDR3: TGTGCCAGCAGTGAGGAGGCAGGGGCCAACACTGAAGCTTTCTTT. Translated, it gives CASSEEAGANTEAFF.

The rearrangement links TRBV5-4 to TRBJ1-1; perhaps TRBD1 as D (5 bases). Trimming took off 1 base at V and 4 bases at J, with 14 bases between the two ends. Germline V CDR1 and CDR2: SGHNT, YYREEE (reference sequence). CDR3 length: 15 amino acids. This CDR3 is CASSLIAVGATEAFF. CDR3 nucleotide sequence: TGTGCCAGCAGCTTGATCGCAGTAGGGGCCACTGAAGCTTTCTTT.

This chain connects TRBV4-1 to TRBJ1-3, with no clear D. Per the germline V gene, CDR1 is MGHRA and CDR2 is YSYEKL. Trimming removed 1 base at V and 1 base at J, with 5 bases between. The CDR3 is made up of 14 amino acids. The CDR3 region is CASSQAGSGNTIYF. In DNA form, the CDR3 reads TGCGCCAGCAGCCAAGCTGGTTCTGGAAACACCATATATTTT.

The chain employs TRBV5-1 and TRBJ2-3; D may be TRBD1 or TRBD2 (5 bases each). The germline CDR1 and CDR2 sequences are SGHRS and YFSETQ. V lost 0 bases to trimming and J lost 2 bases, with 7 bases between them. This CDR3 contains 14 residues. The CDR3 DNA reads as TGCGCCAGCAGCTTGGGGGACCCCACAGATACGCAGTATTTT. Translated: CASSLGDPTDTQYF.

The chain uses TRBV11-2 and TRBJ2-7; TRBD1 agrees at 10 bases. The germline V gene encodes CDR1 SGHAT and CDR2 FQNNGV. This CDR3 comprises 15 residues. V lost 5 bases, J lost 3 bases, and 7 bases stayed unmatched. The CDR3 here is CASSLTRDRGYEQYF. For the CDR3, the DNA is TGTGCCAGCAGCCTGACCCGGGACAGGGGCTACGAGCAGTACTTC.

V gene TRBV28 combines with J gene TRBJ2-7; no clear D. Trimming took 7 bases from V and 0 from J, leaving 19 bases between them. CDR1 is MDHEN and CDR2 is SYDVKM in the germline V gene. The CDR3 consists of 16 residues. The DNA for the CDR3 is TGTGCCAGCATACCCCCCTTCGGCGGACCCTCCTACGAGCAGTACTTC. Translating gives CASIPPFGGPSYEQYF.

The V gene is TRBV6-1, the J gene TRBJ1-2, with 9 bases fitting TRBD1. V trimming: 3 bases; J trimming: 5 bases; junction bases outside the gene matches: 4. The CDR3 spans 14 residues. The germline V gene encodes CDR1 MNHNS and CDR2 SASEGT. The CDR3 loop is CASSEGTGRYGYTF. The CDR3 bases are TGTGCCAGCAGTGAGGGGACAGGGCGTTATGGCTACACCTTC.

The genes are TRBV5-1 and TRBJ1-1; D gene unclear. CDR1 is SGHRS, CDR2 YFSETQ, per germline. The germline V and J ends were trimmed by 0 bases and 6 bases, with 12 bases remaining between them. This CDR3 region has 14 residues. CDR3 bases: TGCGCCAGCAGCTTGGATGCGGGATTCGCTGAAGCTTTCTTT. This gives the protein CASSLDAGFAEAFF. Full variable domain (missing parts from reference TRBV5-1 and TRBJ1-1): KAGVTQTPRYLIKTRGQQVTLSCSPISGHRSVSWYQQTPGQGLQFLFEYFSETQRNKGNFPGRFSGRQFSNSRSEMNVSTLELGDSALYLCASSLDAGFAEAFFGQGTRLTVV.

The chain is built from TRBV6-5 and TRBJ2-7; tentatively, D is TRBD2 (5 bases). The CDR3 has 14 residues. The V gene lost 5 bases and the J gene lost 2 bases, with 13 bases spanning the gap. The germline V gene encodes CDR1 MNHEY and CDR2 SVGAGI. The CDR3 spells CASSRSRDTYEQYF. The CDR3 DNA is TGTGCCAGCAGTAGGAGTCGGGATACCTACGAGCAGTACTTC.

The V call is TRBV5-4, the J call TRBJ2-1; TRBD1 is a possible D gene (6 bases). V was cut by 0 bases and J by 0 bases, with 10 bases left in between. The CDR3 spans 16 residues. CDR1 is SGHNT and CDR2 is YYREEE in the germline V gene (reference sequence). The CDR3 loop is CASSLGADSSYNEQFF. As DNA, the CDR3 is TGTGCCAGCAGCTTGGGGGCGGACAGCTCCTACAATGAGCAGTTCTTC. Variable domain in full (rest from reference TRBV5-4 and TRBJ2-1): ETGVTQSPTHLIKTRGQQVTLRCSSQSGHNTVSWYQQALGQGPQFIFQYYREEENGRGNFPPRFSGLQFPNYSSELNVNALELDDSALYLCASSLGADSSYNEQFFGPGTRLTVL.

This rearrangement joins TRBV6-1 to TRBJ1-1; 10 nucleotides agree with TRBD1. Germline CDR1 and CDR2: MNHNS and SASEGT. The ends lost 3 bases at V and 4 bases at J; junction bases unmatched: 5. The CDR3 has 15 residues. CDR3 amino acids: CASSDRDRGGTEAFF. CDR3 in DNA: TGTGCCAGCAGTGACCGGGACAGGGGAGGCACTGAAGCTTTCTTT.

This chain links TRBV10-2 with TRBJ2-7; possible D gene TRBD2, 5 bases. The V end was cut by 2 bases, the J end by 5 bases, with 7 bases between. CDR3 length equals 12 residues. Germline-derived CDR1 and CDR2 are WSHSY and SAAADI. DNA of the CDR3: TGCGCCAGCAGTGAGGGAGGAGACGAGCAGTACTTC. Translation gives CASSEGGDEQYF.

The chain combines TRBV19 with TRBJ2-1; TRBD1 or TRBD2 may be the D gene (5 bases each). CDR3 size: 16 residues. Germline V gene lookup returns CDR1 LNHDA and CDR2 SQIVND (reference sequence). The germline V and J ends were trimmed by 6 bases and 6 bases, with 21 bases remaining between them. The CDR3 bases are TGTGCCAGTAGCCCCACCGGGGCCCCCCGGTTCAATGAGCAGTTCTTC. It encodes CASSPTGAPRFNEQFF.

This clone was observed a few times. The chain is built from TRBV13 and TRBJ1-1; D possibly corresponds to TRBD1 (5 bases). V was cut by 3 bases and J by 1 base, with 12 bases left in between. The CDR3 runs to 15 residues. The V gene's germline CDR1 is PRHDT and CDR2 FYEKMQ (reference sequence). The CDR3 DNA reads TGTGCCAGCAGCTTTGGGGGATTAGGGAACACTGAAGCTTTCTTT. Protein sequence: CASSFGGLGNTEAFF.

J is TRBJ2-3 and V is TRBV29-1; weak D call: TRBD2 (5 bases). Germline V gene lookup returns CDR1 SQVTM and CDR2 ANQGSEA. Trimming left V 1 base short and J 4 bases short, with 9 bases between. The CDR3 extends over 13 amino acids. The CDR3 spells CSVEAPGSDTQYF. The CDR3 DNA is TGCAGCGTTGAAGCTCCGGGGTCAGATACGCAGTATTTT.